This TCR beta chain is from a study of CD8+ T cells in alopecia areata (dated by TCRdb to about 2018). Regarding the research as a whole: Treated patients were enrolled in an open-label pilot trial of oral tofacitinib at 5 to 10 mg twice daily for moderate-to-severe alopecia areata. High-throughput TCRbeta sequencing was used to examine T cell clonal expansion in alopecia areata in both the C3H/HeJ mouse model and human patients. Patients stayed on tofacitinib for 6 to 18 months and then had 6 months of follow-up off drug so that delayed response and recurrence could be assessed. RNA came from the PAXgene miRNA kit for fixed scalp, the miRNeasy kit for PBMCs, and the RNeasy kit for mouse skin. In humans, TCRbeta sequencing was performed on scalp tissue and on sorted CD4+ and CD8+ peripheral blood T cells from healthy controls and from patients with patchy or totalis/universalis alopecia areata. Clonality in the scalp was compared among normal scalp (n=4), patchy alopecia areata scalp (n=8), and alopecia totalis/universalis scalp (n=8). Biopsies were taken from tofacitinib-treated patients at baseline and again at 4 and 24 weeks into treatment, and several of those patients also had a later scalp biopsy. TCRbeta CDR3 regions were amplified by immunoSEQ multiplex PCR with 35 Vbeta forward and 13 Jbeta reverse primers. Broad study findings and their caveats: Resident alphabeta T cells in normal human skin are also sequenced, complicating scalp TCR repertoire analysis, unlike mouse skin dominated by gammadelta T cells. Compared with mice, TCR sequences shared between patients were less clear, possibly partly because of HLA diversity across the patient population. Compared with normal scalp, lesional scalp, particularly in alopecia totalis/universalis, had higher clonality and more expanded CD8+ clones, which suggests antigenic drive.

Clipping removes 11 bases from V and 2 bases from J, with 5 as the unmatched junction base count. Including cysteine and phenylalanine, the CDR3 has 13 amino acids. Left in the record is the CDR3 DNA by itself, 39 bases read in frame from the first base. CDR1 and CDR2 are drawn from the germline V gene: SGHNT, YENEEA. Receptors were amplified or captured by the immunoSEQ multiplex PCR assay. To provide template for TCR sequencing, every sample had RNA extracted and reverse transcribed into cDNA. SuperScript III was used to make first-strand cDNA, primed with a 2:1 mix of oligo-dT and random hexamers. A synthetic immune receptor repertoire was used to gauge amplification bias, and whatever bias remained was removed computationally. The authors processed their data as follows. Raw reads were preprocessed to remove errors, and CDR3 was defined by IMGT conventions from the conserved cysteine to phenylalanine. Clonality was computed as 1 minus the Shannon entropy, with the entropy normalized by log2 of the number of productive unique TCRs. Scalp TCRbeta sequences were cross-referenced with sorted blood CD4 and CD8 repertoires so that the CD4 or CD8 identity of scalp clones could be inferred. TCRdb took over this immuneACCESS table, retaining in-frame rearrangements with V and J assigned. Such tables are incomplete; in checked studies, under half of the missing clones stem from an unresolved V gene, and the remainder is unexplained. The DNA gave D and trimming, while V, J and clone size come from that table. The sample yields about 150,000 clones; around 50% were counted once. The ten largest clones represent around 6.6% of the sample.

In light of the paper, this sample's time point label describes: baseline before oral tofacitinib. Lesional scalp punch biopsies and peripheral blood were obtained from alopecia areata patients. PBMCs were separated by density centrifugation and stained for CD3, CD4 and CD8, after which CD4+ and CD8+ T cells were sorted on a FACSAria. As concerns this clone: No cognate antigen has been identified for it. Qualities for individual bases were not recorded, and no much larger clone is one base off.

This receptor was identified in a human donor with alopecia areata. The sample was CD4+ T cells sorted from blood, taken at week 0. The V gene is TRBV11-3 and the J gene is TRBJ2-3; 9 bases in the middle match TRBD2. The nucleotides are TGTGCCTCGGGACTAGCCTTCACAGATACGCAGTATTTT. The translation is CASGLAFTDTQYF.